This T cell receptor (beta chain) was found in a study of T cell responses to AZD1222 COVID-19 vaccine. Study background: Combined were second doses at about 4 or about 12 weeks. Study conclusions and caveats: Of the AZD1222 recipients, only 5 to 7 were seropositive at baseline. Spike was spanned by vaccine-associated CD4 TCRs, with dominance at 160-218 and 743-854. Clonal diversity was possibly underestimated; the donors were predominantly white British and more often female.

A note on this clone: As yet, its antigen is unknown.

Method: immunoSEQ multiplex PCR; TCRdb's copy keeps in-frame clones and lacks some. The sample has roughly 98,000 clones, about 92% seen once; the top ten hold roughly 13%. The source of this sequence is an adult in good health. Sequenced material: peripheral blood, taken on day 0 of AZD1222 vaccination.

The CDR3, as DNA: TGTGCCACCAGCAGAGATCCCGGACAGCTTTATGGCTACACCTTC. Translated: CATSRDPGQLYGYTF. The J gene is TRBJ1-2, the V gene TRBV15; tentatively, D is TRBD1 (6 bases). The germline V gene has CDR1 LNHNV and CDR2 YYDKDF (reference sequence). V was cut by 0 bases and J by 5 bases, with 13 bases left in between. The CDR3 length is 15 residues.